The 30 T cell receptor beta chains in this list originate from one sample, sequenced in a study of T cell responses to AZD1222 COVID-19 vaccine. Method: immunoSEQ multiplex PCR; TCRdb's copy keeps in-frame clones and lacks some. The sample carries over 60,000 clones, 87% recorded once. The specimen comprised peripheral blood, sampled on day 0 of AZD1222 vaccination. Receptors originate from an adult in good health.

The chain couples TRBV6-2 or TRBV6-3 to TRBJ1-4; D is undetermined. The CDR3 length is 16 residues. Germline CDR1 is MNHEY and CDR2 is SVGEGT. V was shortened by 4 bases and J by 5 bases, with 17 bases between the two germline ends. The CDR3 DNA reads TGTGCCAGCAGTTCCGGCCCTCCAAGGAAAAATGAAAAACTGTTTTTT. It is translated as CASSSGPPRKNEKLFF.

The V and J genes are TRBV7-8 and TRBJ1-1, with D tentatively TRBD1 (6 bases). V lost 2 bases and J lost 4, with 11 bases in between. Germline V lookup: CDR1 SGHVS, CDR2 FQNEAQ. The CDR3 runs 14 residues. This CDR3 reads CASSLQGLGTEAFF. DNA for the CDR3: TGTGCCAGCAGCTTACAGGGGTTGGGCACTGAAGCTTTCTTT.

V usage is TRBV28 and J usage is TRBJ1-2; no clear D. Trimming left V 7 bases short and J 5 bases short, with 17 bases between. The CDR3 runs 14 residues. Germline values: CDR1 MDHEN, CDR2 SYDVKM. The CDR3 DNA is TGTGCCAGCAATGAGTTCCAGATAAAATATGGCTACACCTTC. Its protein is CASNEFQIKYGYTF.

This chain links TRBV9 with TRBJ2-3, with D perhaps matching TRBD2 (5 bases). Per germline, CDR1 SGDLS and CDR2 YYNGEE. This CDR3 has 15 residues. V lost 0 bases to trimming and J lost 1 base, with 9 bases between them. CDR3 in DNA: TGTGCCAGCAGCGTAGGCCTAGCCGGCACAGATACGCAGTATTTT. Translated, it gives CASSVGLAGTDTQYF. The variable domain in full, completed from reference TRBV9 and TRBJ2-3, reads DSGVTQTPKHLITATGQRVTLRCSPRSGDLSVYWYQQSLDQGLQFLIQYYNGEERAKGNILERFSAQQFPDLHSELNLSSLELGDSALYFCASSVGLAGTDTQYFGPGTRLTVL.

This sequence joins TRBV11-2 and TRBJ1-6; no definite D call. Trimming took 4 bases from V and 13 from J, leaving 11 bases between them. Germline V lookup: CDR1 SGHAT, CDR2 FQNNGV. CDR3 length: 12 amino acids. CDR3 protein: CASSSVGLPLHF. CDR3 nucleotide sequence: TGTGCCAGCAGCTCAGTCGGGTTGCCCCTCCACTTT.

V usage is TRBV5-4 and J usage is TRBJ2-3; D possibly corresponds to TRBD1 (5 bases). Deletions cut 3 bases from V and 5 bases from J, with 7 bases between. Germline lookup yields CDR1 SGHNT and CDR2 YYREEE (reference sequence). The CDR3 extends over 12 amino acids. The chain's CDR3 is CASSYQGDTQYF. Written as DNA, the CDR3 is TGTGCCAGCAGCTACCAGGGAGATACGCAGTATTTT.

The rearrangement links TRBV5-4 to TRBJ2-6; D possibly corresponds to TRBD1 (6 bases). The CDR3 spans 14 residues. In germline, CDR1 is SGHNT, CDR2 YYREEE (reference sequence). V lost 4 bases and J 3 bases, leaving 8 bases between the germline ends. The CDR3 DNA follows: TGTGCCAGCAGCCCAGGGGATGGGGCCAACGTCCTGACTTTC. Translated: CASSPGDGANVLTF.

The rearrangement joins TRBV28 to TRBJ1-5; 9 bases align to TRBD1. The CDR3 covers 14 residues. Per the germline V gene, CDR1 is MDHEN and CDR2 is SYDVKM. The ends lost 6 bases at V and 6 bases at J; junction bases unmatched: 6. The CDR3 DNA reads TGTGCCAGCAGAACAGGGGGCTTGGGTCAGCCCCAGCATTTT. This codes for CASRTGGLGQPQHF.

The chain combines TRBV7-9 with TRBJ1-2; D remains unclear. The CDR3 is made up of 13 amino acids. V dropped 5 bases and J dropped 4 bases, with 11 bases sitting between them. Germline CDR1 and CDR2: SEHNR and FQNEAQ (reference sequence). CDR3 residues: CASSPEGFYGYTF. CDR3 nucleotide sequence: TGTGCCAGCAGCCCAGAAGGATTCTATGGCTACACCTTC.

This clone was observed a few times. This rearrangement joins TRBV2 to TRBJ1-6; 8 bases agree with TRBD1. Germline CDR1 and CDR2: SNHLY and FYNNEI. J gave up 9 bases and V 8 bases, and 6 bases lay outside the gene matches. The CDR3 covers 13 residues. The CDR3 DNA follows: TGTGCCAGCGGGGGGACAGGAGGTTCACCCCTCCACTTT. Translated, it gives CASGGTGGSPLHF. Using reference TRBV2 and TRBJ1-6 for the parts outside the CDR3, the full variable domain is EPEVTQTPSHQVTQMGQEVILRCVPISNHLYFYWYRQILGQKVEFLVSFYNNEISEKSEIFDDQFSVERPDGSNFTLKIRSTKLEDSAMYFCASGGTGGSPLHFGNGTRLTVT.

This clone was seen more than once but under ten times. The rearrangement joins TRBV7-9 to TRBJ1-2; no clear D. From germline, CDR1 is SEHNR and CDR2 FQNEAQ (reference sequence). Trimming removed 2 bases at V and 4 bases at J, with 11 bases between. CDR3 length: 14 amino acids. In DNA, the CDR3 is TGTGCCAGCAGCTTACTCGAGGCCCTCTATGGCTACACCTTC. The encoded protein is CASSLLEALYGYTF.

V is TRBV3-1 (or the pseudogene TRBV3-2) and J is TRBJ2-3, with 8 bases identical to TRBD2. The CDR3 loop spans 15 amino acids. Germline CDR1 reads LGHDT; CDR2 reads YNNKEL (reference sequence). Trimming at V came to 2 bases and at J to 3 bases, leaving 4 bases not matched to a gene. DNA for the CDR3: TGTGCCAGCAGCCAAAGCGGGGGAATAACAGATACGCAGTATTTT. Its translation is CASSQSGGITDTQYF.

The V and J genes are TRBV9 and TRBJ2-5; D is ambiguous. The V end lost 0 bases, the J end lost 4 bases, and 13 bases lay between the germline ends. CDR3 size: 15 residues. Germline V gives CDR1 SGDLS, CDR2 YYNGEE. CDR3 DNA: TGTGCCAGCAGCGTAGCCGGACGGTGGGGAGAGACCCAGTACTTC. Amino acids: CASSVAGRWGETQYF.

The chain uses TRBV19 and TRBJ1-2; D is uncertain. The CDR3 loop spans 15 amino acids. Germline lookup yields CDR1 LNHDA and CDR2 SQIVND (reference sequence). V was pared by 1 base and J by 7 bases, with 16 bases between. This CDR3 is CASSIGTVDYGGYTF. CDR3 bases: TGTGCCAGTAGTATAGGGACGGTTGACTATGGTGGCTACACCTTC.

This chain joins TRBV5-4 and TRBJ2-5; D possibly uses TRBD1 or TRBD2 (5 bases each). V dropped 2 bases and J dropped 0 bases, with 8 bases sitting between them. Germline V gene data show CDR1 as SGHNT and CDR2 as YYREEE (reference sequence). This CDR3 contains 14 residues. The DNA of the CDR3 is TGTGCCAGCAGCTTTGGGGGAGACCAAGAGACCCAGTACTTC. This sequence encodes CASSFGGDQETQYF.

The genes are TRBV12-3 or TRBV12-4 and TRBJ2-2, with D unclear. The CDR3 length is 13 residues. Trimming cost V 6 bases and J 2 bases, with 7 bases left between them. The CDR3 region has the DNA TGTGCCAGCAGCGGGCTTAACACCGGGGAGCTGTTTTTT. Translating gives CASSGLNTGELFF.

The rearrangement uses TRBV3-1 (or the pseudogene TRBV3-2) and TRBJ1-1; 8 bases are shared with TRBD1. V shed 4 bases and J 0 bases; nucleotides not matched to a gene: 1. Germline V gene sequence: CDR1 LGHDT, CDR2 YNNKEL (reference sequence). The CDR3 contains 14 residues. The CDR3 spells CASSPGQVNTEAFF. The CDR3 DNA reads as TGTGCCAGCAGCCCGGGACAGGTGAACACTGAAGCTTTCTTT.

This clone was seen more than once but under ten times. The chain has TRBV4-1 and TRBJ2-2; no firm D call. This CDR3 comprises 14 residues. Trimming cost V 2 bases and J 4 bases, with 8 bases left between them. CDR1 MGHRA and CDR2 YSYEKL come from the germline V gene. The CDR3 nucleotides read TGCGCCAGCAGCCAACCTAGTTTCACCGGGGAGCTGTTTTTT. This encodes CASSQPSFTGELFF.

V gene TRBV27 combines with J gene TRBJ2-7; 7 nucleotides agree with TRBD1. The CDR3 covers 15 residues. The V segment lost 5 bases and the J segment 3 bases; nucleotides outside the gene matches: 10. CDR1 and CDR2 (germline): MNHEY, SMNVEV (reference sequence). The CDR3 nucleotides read TGTGCCAGCAGTCCCCGGGCAGGGGGATACTACGAGCAGTACTTC. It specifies CASSPRAGGYYEQYF.

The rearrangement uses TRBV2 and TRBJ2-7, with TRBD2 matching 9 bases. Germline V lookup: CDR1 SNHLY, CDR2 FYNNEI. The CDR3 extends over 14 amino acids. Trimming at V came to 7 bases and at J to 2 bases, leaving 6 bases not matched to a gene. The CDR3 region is CASILAGQTYEQYF. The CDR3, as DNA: TGTGCCAGCATTCTAGCGGGGCAGACCTACGAGCAGTACTTC.

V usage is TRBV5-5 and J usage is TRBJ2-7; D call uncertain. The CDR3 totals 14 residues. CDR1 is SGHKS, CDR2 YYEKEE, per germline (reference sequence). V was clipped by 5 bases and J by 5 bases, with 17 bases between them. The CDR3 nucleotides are TGTGCCAGCAGTCCGCAAGCGTTACGGGACGAGCAGTACTTC. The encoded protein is CASSPQALRDEQYF.

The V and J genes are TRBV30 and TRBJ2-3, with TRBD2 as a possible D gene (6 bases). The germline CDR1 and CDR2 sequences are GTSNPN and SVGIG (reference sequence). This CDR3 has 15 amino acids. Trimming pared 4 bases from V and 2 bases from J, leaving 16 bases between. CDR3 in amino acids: CAWKRAGSSTDTQYF. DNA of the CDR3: TGTGCCTGGAAGCGGGCGGGTTCTTCCACAGATACGCAGTATTTT.

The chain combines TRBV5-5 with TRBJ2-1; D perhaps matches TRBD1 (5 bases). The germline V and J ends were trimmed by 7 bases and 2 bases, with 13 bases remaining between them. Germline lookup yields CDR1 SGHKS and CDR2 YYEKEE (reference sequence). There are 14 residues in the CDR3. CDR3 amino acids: CASSATAPYNEQFF. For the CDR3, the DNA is TGTGCCAGCTCTGCGACAGCCCCCTACAATGAGCAGTTCTTC.

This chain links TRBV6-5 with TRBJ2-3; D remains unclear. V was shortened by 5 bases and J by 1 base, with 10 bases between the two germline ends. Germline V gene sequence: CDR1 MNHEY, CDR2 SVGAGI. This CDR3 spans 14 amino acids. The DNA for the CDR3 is TGTGCCAGCAGTCGTACACAGCGCACAGATACGCAGTATTTT. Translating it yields CASSRTQRTDTQYF.

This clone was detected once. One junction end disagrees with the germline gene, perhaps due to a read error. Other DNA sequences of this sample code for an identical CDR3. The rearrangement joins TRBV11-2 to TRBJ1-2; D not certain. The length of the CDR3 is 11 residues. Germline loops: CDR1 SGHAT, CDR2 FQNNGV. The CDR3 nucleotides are TGCGCCAGCAGCCAGATCTATGGCTACACCTTC. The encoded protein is CASSQIYGYTF.

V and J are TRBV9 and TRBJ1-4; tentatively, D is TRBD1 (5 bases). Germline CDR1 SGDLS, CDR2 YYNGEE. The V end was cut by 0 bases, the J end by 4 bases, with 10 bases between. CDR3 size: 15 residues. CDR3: CASSVAGGGNEKLFF. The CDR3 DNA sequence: TGTGCCAGCAGCGTAGCGGGTGGGGGTAATGAAAAACTGTTTTTT.

The CDR3 region is CASSRYMNTEAFF. The CDR3, as DNA: TGTGCCAGCAGCCGCTACATGAACACTGAAGCTTTCTTT. The rearrangement links TRBV7-9 to TRBJ1-1; D gene uncertain. This CDR3 is 13 amino acids long. Germline CDR1 SEHNR, CDR2 FQNEAQ (reference sequence). Trimming took off 5 bases at V and 0 bases at J, with 7 bases between the two ends. Combining the CDR3 with reference TRBV7-9 and TRBJ1-1 gives the whole variable domain DTGVSQNPRHKITKRGQNVTFRCDPISEHNRLYWYRQTLGQGPEFLTYFQNEAQLEKSRLLSDRFSAERPKGSFSTLEIQRTEQGDSAMYLCASSRYMNTEAFFGQGTRLTVV.

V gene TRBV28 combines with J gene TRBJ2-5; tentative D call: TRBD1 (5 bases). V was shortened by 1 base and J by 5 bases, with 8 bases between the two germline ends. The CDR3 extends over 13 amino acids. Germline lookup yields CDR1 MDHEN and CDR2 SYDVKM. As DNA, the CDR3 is TGTGCCAGCAGTTTATTAGGGGTGGAGACCCAGTACTTC. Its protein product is CASSLLGVETQYF.

The CDR3 nucleotides read TGTGCCAGCAGTGACGAAGGGGTAGGTCAGCCCCAGCATTTT. As protein: CASSDEGVGQPQHF. The chain employs TRBV6-4 and TRBJ1-5; maybe TRBD1 (5 bases). Trimming took off 2 bases at V and 6 bases at J, with 11 bases between the two ends. The germline V gene has CDR1 MRHNA and CDR2 SNTAGT. This CDR3 is 14 amino acids long.

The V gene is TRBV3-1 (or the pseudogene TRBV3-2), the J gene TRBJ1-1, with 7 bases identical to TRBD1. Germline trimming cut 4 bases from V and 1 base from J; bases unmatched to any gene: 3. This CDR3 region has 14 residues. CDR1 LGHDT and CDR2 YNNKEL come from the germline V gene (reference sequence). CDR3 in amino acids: CASSRRQGNTEAFF. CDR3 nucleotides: TGTGCCAGCAGCCGTCGACAGGGGAACACTGAAGCTTTCTTT.